The entry below describes one T cell receptor beta chain. What it recognizes is unknown. This CDR3 has 16 amino acids. Trimming took 10 bases from V and 1 from J; bases not matched to a gene: 13. The germline V gene encodes CDR1 MNHEY and CDR2 SVGEGT. The record originates from a study of regulatory T cells in long-lasting Graves disease. Regarding the study as a whole: Since the sample size was small, accuracy may have been reduced. Segments TRBV28, TRBJ1-2 and TRBJ2-5 showed preferential usage in persistent disease.

Time point denoted: newly diagnosed GD, antithyroid drugs for less than 3 months. PBMC-derived RNA was used for the TCR library. Tubes containing EDTA received approximately 9 milliliters of drawn peripheral blood. Arm-PCR with iRepertoire HTBI primers amplified the CDR3 regions for these TCR beta libraries. In the original analysis: Gene usage covered approximately 65 TRBV and 14 to 15 TRBJ segments. A single record per CDR3 protein comes from TCRdb applying MiXCR to the multiplex PCR reads. V and J calls and clone size were set by TCRdb, not the authors. The sample records under 250,000 distinct CDR3 sequences, 20% to 25% being singletons.

The chain is built from TRBV6-2 or TRBV6-3 and TRBJ2-1; 7 bases are shared with TRBD1. This TCR came from a female donor with Graves disease. Sample: peripheral blood mononuclear cells (PBMCs), taken at new diagnosis, from a patient treated with antithyroid drugs. CDR3 protein: CANHSARGCSYNEQFF. CDR3 sequence (DNA): TGTGCCAATCACTCGGCCAGGGGGTGTTCCTACAATGAGCAGTTCTTC.